The 13 T cell receptor beta chains listed next were all sequenced from one sample in a study of blood T cell repertoires in COVID-19. Measured with immunoSEQ multiplex PCR; TCRdb has only the in-frame clones, and not every one. This table has approximately 60,000 clones, more than 70% appearing once. Sequencing was done on a sample of peripheral blood. These receptors were obtained from a human donor in a cohort sampled during active COVID-19.

This chain joins TRBV7-8 and TRBJ2-1, with D hard to call. The length of the CDR3 is 15 residues. V dropped 5 bases and J dropped 2 bases, with 13 bases sitting between them. In germline, CDR1 is SGHVS, CDR2 FQNEAQ. The CDR3 DNA follows: TGTGCCAGCAGCCTTCGTACCGGTACCTACAATGAGCAGTTCTTC. It is translated as CASSLRTGTYNEQFF.

The chain links TRBV7-9 to TRBJ1-1; D remains unclear. The CDR3 extends over 11 amino acids. Trimming removed 5 bases from V and 3 bases from J, with 4 bases in between. Looked up from germline, CDR1 is SEHNR and CDR2 is FQNEAQ (reference sequence). The CDR3 loop reads CASSLDTEAFF. Here the CDR3 DNA reads TGTGCCAGCAGCCTTGACACTGAAGCTTTCTTT.

A single count supports this clone. The rearrangement uses TRBV7-2 and TRBJ1-5; D uncertain. The V and J ends lost 3 bases and 5 bases respectively, with 11 bases between them. Per the germline V gene, CDR1 is SGHTA and CDR2 is FQGNSA. This CDR3 is built from 14 residues. The CDR3 here is CASSFPPGDQPQHF. DNA of the CDR3: TGTGCCAGCAGCTTTCCCCCCGGGGATCAGCCCCAGCATTTT.

The CDR3 reads CSVERGQGTEAFF. In DNA, the CDR3 is TGCAGCGTTGAAAGGGGGCAGGGCACTGAAGCTTTCTTT. This chain joins TRBV29-1 and TRBJ1-1; TRBD1 matches 7 bases. Germline loops: CDR1 SQVTM, CDR2 ANQGSEA. There are 13 residues in the CDR3. With 2 bases clipped from V and 4 bases from J, the junction kept 4 bases outside the gene matches.

V gene TRBV28 combines with J gene TRBJ1-2; TRBD1 agrees at 10 bases. V was clipped by 1 base and J by 4 bases; unmatched bases: 3. The CDR3 has 15 amino acids. Germline-derived CDR1 and CDR2 are MDHEN and SYDVKM. CDR3 sequence reads: CASSLFRTGGYGYTF. DNA for the CDR3: TGTGCCAGCAGTTTATTCCGGACAGGGGGCTATGGCTACACCTTC.

The rearrangement joins TRBV7-8 to TRBJ2-7, with 13 positions matching TRBD2. The CDR3 extends over 15 amino acids. Unmatched junction bases numbered 4, after V lost 6 bases and J lost 2 bases. CDR1 is SGHVS, CDR2 FQNEAQ, per germline. Written as DNA, the CDR3 is TGTGCCAGCAGTCCCACTAGCGGGAGGGCCTACGAGCAGTACTTC. Residues: CASSPTSGRAYEQYF.

The CDR3 DNA reads as TGCGCCAGCAGCTTGGGGGGTGGGGCGAACAATCAGCCCCAGCATTTT. This codes for CASSLGGGANNQPQHF. The J gene is TRBJ1-5, the V gene TRBV5-1; D is perhaps TRBD1 (5 bases). The V and J ends lost 0 bases and 3 bases respectively, with 13 bases between them. The germline V gene has CDR1 SGHRS and CDR2 YFSETQ. This CDR3 region has 16 residues.

This clone was picked up a small number of times. The chain couples TRBV30 to TRBJ2-3, with D maybe TRBD2 (5 bases). CDR3 length: 13 residues. Germline V gene lookup returns CDR1 GTSNPN and CDR2 SVGIG (reference sequence). V gave up 3 bases and J gave up 8 bases, with 15 bases separating them. The CDR3 sequence: CAWSPREGFTQYF. The CDR3 DNA follows: TGTGCCTGGAGCCCCCGCGAGGGATTTACGCAGTATTTT.

The chain carries TRBV15 and TRBJ2-1; D might be TRBD2 (6 bases). Trimming removed 0 bases at V and 5 bases at J, with 11 bases between. The CDR3 sequence is 15 residues long. The germline V gene has CDR1 LNHNV and CDR2 YYDKDF (reference sequence). CDR3 amino acids: CATSRDFGGNNEQFF. The CDR3 DNA reads as TGTGCCACCAGCAGAGATTTCGGGGGAAACAATGAGCAGTTCTTC.

The chain employs TRBV30 and TRBJ1-5, with 9 bases identical to TRBD1. This CDR3 has 17 residues. The V gene's germline CDR1 is GTSNPN and CDR2 SVGIG (reference sequence). Trimming at V came to 1 base and at J to 7 bases, leaving 14 bases not matched to a gene. The CDR3 here is CAWSEGQGGTYLQPQHF. CDR3 DNA sequence: TGTGCCTGGAGTGAGGGACAGGGAGGGACTTACCTCCAGCCCCAGCATTTT.

The chain has TRBV10-3 and TRBJ1-1; no definite D call. Per germline, CDR1 ENHRY and CDR2 SYGVKD. CDR3 length equals 14 residues. Trimming shortened V by 2 bases and J by 1 base, and 8 bases separated the two germline ends. CDR3 amino acids: CAISEQAENTEAFF. CDR3 DNA: TGTGCCATCAGTGAGCAGGCAGAGAACACTGAAGCTTTCTTT.

The genes are TRBV19 and TRBJ1-1, with D possibly being TRBD1 (6 bases). The ends were cut back, 4 bases at V and 3 bases at J, with 15 bases in the middle. The CDR3 spans 15 residues. Germline V gene data show CDR1 as LNHDA and CDR2 as SQIVND (reference sequence). CDR3: CASSTGGSYYTEAFF. As DNA, the CDR3 is TGTGCCAGTAGTACTGGGGGCAGTTACTACACTGAAGCTTTCTTT.

Ten or more counts support this clone. The chain uses TRBV19 and TRBJ1-1; TRBD1 aligns across 10 bases. V trimming: 3 bases; J trimming: 0 bases; junction bases outside the gene matches: 13. The CDR3 runs to 19 residues. CDR1 is LNHDA, CDR2 SQIVND, per germline (reference sequence). The DNA of the CDR3 is TGTGCCAGTAGTATGGGACAGGGGACAATCCTACTGATGAACACTGAAGCTTTCTTT. Translating it yields CASSMGQGTILLMNTEAFF.